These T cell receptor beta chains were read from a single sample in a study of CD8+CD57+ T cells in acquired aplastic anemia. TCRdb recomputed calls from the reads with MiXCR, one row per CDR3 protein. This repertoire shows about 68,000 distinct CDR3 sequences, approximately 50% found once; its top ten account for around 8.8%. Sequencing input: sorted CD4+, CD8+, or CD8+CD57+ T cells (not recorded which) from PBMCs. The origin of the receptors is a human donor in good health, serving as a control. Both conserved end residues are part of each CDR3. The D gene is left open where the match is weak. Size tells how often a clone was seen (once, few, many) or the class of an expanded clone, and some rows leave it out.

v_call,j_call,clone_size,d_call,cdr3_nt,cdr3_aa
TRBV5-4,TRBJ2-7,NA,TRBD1,TGTGCCAGCAGCTTACAGGGGGCCCACGAGCAGTACTTC,CASSLQGAHEQYF
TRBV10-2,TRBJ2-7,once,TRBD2,TGCGCCAGCAGTGACCTAGCGGGGGTCTCCTACGAGCAGTACTTC,CASSDLAGVSYEQYF
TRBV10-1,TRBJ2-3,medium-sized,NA,TGCGCCAGCAGTGAAGCAGATACGCAGTATTTT,CASSEADTQYF
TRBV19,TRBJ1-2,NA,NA,TGTGCCAGTAAATGGGCTAACTATGGCTACACCTTC,CASKWANYGYTF
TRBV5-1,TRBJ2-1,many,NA,TGCGCCAGCAGCTTGGTTGCGGTAATCCAAAATGAGCAGTTCTTC,CASSLVAVIQNEQFF
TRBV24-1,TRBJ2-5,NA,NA,TGTGCCACCAGTGATACGGGGAAAGAGACCCAGTACTTC,CATSDTGKETQYF
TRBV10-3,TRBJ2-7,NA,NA,TGTGCCATCAGTGCCGGAGAAGAGTCCTTCTCCTACGAGCAGTACTTC,CAISAGEESFSYEQYF
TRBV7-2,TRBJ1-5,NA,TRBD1,TGTGCCAGCAGCTTAGCGGGGACAGGGGTTAATCAGCCCCAGCATTTT,CASSLAGTGVNQPQHF
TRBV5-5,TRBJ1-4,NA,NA,NA,CASSLVGAGSEKPFF
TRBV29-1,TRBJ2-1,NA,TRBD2,TGCAGCCCACAAACGCTAGCGGGGGTCGATGAGCAGTTCTTC,CSPQTLAGVDEQFF
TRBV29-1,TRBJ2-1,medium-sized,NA,TGCAGCGTGGAGCCAGGGGACAATGAGCAGTTCTTC,CSVEPGDNEQFF
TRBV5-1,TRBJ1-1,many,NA,TGCGCCAGCAGCTTCCGGGGACCCCCCTCGAACACTGAAGCTTTCTTT,CASSFRGPPSNTEAFF
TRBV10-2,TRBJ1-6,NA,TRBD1,TGCGCCAGCAGTAAGACAGGGGGCGGGAGCTCCTATAATTCACCCCTCCACTTT,CASSKTGGGSSYNSPLHF
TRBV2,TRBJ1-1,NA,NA,TGTGCCAGCACTGACTTAAACACTGAAGCTTTCTTT,CASTDLNTEAFF
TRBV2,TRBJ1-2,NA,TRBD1,TGTGCCAGCGCCGCGGCGGGACAGGGGGCGGACTATGGCTACACCTTC,CASAAAGQGADYGYTF
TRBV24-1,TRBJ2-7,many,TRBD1,TGTGCCACCAGCCCAACTGGAGTGGGGACAGTCAAACTCTTTGAGCGAGGCGAGCAGTACTTC,CATSPTGVGTVKLFERGEQYF
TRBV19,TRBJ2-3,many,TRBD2,TGTGCCAGTAGTATAGGTACTAGCGGTAGCACAGATACGCAGTATTTT,CASSIGTSGSTDTQYF
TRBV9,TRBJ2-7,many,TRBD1,TGTGCCAGCAGCGTTGGGACAGGGAACGAGCAGTACTTC,CASSVGTGNEQYF
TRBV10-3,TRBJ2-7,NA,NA,TGTGCCGTCCGGGCTTCGATGGGGGAGCAGTACTTC,CAVRASMGEQYF
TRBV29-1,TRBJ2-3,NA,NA,TGCAGCGTTGATGCTGCCTTCGATCCGCAGTATTTT,CSVDAAFDPQYF
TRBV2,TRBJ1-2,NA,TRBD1,TGTGCCGGACAGGGGGTGGACTATGGCTACACCTTC,CAGQGVDYGYTF
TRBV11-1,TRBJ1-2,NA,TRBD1,TGTGCCAGCAGCCGAGCAGGACAGGGGGCTAACTATGGCTACACCTTC,CASSRAGQGANYGYTF
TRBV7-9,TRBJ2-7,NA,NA,TGTGCCAGCAGCTTAGCCCTGTTTGAGCAGTACTTC,CASSLALFEQYF
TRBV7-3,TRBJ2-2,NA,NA,TGTGCCAGCAGCTCATTAGGGCACGGGGGGCTGTTTTTT,CASSSLGHGGLFF
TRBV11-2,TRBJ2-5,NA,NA,TGTGCCAGCAAGGGGGGACGGATGCTCCTGCTCAGGGAGACCCAGTACTTC,CASKGGRMLLLRETQYF
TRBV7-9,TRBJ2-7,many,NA,TGTGCCAGCAGCTCCCAGGAGAATGCCTACGAGCAGTACTTC,CASSSQENAYEQYF
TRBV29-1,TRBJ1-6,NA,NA,TGCAGCGTTGAATCCCGCGGGAGGCGTAATTCACCCCTCCACTTT,CSVESRGRRNSPLHF
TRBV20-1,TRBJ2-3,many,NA,TGCAGTGCTAAGGAGTGGGATACGCAGTATTTT,CSAKEWDTQYF
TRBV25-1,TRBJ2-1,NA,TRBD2,TGTGCCAGCAGCGATTTTAACGGGGGGTCCTACAATGAGCAGTTCTTC,CASSDFNGGSYNEQFF
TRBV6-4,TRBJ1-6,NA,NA,TGTGCCAGCAGTGAAACAGGGTCCTCACCCCTCCACTTT,CASSETGSSPLHF
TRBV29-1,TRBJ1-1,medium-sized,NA,TGCAGCGTTGAACGCCAGGAGACTGAAGCTTTCTTT,CSVERQETEAFF
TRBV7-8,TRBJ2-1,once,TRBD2,TGTGCCAGCAGCTCCGGGGGGGCCACCTACAATGAGCAGTTCTTC,CASSSGGATYNEQFF
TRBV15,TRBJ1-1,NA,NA,TGTGCCACCAGCCCAACTACCCTTCGACAGTCTGAAGCTTTCTTT,CATSPTTLRQSEAFF
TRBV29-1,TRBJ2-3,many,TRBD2,TGCAGCGCCGCCCGGACTAGCACCTTCTCAGATACGCAGTATTTT,CSAARTSTFSDTQYF
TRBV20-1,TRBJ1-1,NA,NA,TGCAGTGCTAGAGCAGAGTTGAACACTGAAGCTTTCTTT,CSARAELNTEAFF
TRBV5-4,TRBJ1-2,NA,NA,TGTGCCAGCAGCTTGGGACAGTTTAACGGCTACACCTTC,CASSLGQFNGYTF
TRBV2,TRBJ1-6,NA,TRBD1,TGTGCCAGTCGGACAGGGAGTCATAATTCACCCCTCCACTTT,CASRTGSHNSPLHF
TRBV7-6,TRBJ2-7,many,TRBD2,TGTGCCAGCAGCTGGGGGGGGGAGTACTACGAGCAGTACTTC,CASSWGGEYYEQYF
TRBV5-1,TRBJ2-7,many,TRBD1,TGCGCCAGCAGCTCAATTCCGGGACAGGGAACTGCCTACGAGCAGTACTTC,CASSSIPGQGTAYEQYF
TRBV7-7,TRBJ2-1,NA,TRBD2,TGTGCTAGCAGTTCCCTTAGCGGGGGGACCTACAATGAGCAGTTCTTC,CASSSLSGGTYNEQFF
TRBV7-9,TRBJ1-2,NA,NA,TGTGCCAGCAGCCCGAGCTATGGCTACACCTTC,CASSPSYGYTF
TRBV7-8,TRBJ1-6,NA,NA,TGTGCCAGCAGCTTAGGTTACGAGGGTTCACCCCTCCACTTT,CASSLGYEGSPLHF
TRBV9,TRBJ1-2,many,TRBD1,TGTGCCAGCCTCGGGACAGGGGACTATGGCTACACCTTC,CASLGTGDYGYTF
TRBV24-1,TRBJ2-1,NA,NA,TGTGCCACCAGTTTGCTGAATGAGCAGTTCTTC,CATSLLNEQFF
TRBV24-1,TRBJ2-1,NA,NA,TGTGCCACCAGTGATTTGAATGAGCAGTTCTTC,CATSDLNEQFF
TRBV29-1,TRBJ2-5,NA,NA,TGCAGCGTTGATATGGGGTTAGGGGACCAAGAGACCCAGTACTTC,CSVDMGLGDQETQYF
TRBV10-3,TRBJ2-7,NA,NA,TGTGCCATCAGTGAAGGGGCGGCCGACGAGCAGTACTTC,CAISEGAADEQYF
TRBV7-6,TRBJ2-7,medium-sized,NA,TGTGCCAGCGTCGCGAGCTCCGAGCAGTACTTC,CASVASSEQYF
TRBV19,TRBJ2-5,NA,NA,TGTGCCAGTAGCACAATTCGGACGGAAGAGACCCAGTACTTC,CASSTIRTEETQYF
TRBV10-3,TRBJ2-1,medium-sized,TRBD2,TGTGCCATCAGTGCGGGAGGACTGGACAATGAGCAGTTCTTC,CAISAGGLDNEQFF
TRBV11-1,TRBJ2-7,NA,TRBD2,TGTGCCAGCAGTCTAGCAACTAGCGGGGGTTCCTACGAGCAGTACTTC,CASSLATSGGSYEQYF
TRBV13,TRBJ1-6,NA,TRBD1,TGTGCCAGCAGCTCAAGGACAGGGACTAATTCACCCCTCCACTTT,CASSSRTGTNSPLHF
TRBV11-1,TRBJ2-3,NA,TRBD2,TGTGCCAGCAGCCTTGCGATAGCGGGGGTGGGTACAGATACGCAGTATTTT,CASSLAIAGVGTDTQYF
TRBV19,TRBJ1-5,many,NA,TGTGCCAGTAGTTCTCCGCATCGGAGCAATCAGCCCCAGCATTTT,CASSSPHRSNQPQHF